Shown below are 6 T cell receptor beta chains from a single sample sequenced in a study of T cells after yellow fever vaccination (dated by TCRdb to the late 2010s). What this sample's treatment or condition label stands for: live attenuated yellow fever vaccine strain. Libraries were prepared through 5' RACE. Instrument on record: Illumina HiSeq 2500. Using fastp at Q25 and MiXCR, TCRdb reprocessed the public reads and kept productive beta chains. Each entry merges the rows of one CDR3 protein and shows their most common DNA and genes. The sample table shows some 600,000 distinct CDR3 sequences, and roughly 17% are seen once. Of the sample, around a sixth falls within the top ten clones. Material: PBMCs, obtained 4 to 6 days after the first yellow fever vaccination. These receptors all stem from a man aged 18-30 years who received the YFV17D yellow fever vaccine.

This clonotype has only a few counts. This sequence joins TRBV27 and TRBJ2-2, with 8 positions matching TRBD1. V was pared by 2 bases and J by 3 bases, with 8 bases of the junction left unmatched. Germline loops: CDR1 MNHEY, CDR2 SMNVEV (reference sequence). The CDR3 is made up of 17 amino acids. CDR3 in amino acids: CASSLPPLDRDTGELFF. Written as DNA, the CDR3 is TGTGCCAGCAGTTTACCCCCCCTGGACAGGGACACCGGGGAGCTGTTTTTT.

This clonotype was observed a handful of times. V is TRBV30 and J is TRBJ2-1; 8 positions match TRBD2. The germline gives CDR1 GTSNPN, CDR2 SVGIG (reference sequence). The CDR3 has 14 residues. The ends lost 1 base at V and 9 bases at J; junction bases unmatched: 8. The CDR3 coding sequence is TGTGCCTGGAGTGGCGGGGGGTCGGAGGTTGAGCAGTTCTTC. Amino acids: CAWSGGGSEVEQFF.

The J gene is TRBJ2-1, the V gene TRBV7-2, with 10 bases fitting TRBD1. The J segment lost 2 bases and the V segment lost 3 bases, leaving 4 bases of the junction unmatched. Germline CDR1 is SGHTA and CDR2 is FQGNSA. The CDR3 runs 16 residues. DNA of the CDR3: TGTGCCAGCAGCTTCCCCGGGACAGGGGCCTACAATGAGCAGTTCTTC. Translation gives CASSFPGTGAYNEQFF.

This clonotype has a count of ten or more. J is TRBJ1-1 and V is TRBV5-1; D is undetermined. The CDR3 has 16 amino acids. Trimming removed 0 bases from V and 2 bases from J, with 14 bases in between. Germline-derived CDR1 and CDR2 are SGHRS and YFSETQ. The CDR3 sequence: CASSLDTPWVNTEAFF. In DNA form, the CDR3 reads TGCGCCAGCAGCTTGGACACCCCCTGGGTCAACACTGAAGCTTTCTTT.

This clonotype has just a few counts. The gene calls are TRBV7-8 and TRBJ2-1; 11 bases are a match to TRBD2. J gave up 4 bases and V 1 base, and 3 bases lay outside the gene matches. CDR1 and CDR2 from the germline V gene are SGHVS and FQNEAQ. The CDR3 consists of 16 residues. The CDR3 reads CASSLVASGGYNEQFF. The CDR3 region has the DNA TGTGCCAGCAGCTTAGTAGCTAGCGGGGGGTACAATGAGCAGTTCTTC.

This clonotype was observed a few times. The chain employs TRBV25-1 and TRBJ2-5, with D perhaps TRBD2 (5 bases). Germline V gene data show CDR1 as MGHDK and CDR2 as SYGVNS. Trimming pared 2 bases from V and 7 bases from J, leaving 11 bases between. There are 13 residues in the CDR3. CDR3 coding DNA: TGTGCCAGCAGTGAACAGGATCGGGGGACCCAGTACTTC. This sequence encodes CASSEQDRGTQYF.